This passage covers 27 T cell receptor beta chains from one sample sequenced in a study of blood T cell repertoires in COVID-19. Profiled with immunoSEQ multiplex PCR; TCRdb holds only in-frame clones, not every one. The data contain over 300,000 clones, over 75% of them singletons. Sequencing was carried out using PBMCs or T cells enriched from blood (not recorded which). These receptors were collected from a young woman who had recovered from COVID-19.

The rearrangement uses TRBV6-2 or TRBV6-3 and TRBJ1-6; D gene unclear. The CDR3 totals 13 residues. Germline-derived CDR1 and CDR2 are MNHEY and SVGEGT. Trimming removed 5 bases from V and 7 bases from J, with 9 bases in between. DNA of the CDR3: TGTGCCAGCAGTACCCTCGAGAATTCACCCCTCCACTTT. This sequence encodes CASSTLENSPLHF.

Here the CDR3 reads CASSSISGSGYTGELFF. In nucleotides, the CDR3 is TGTGCCAGCAGCTCCATCTCGGGGAGCGGTTACACCGGGGAGCTGTTTTTT. The chain combines TRBV7-3 with TRBJ2-2; TRBD2 is a possible D gene (5 bases). Trimming took 4 bases from V and 3 from J, leaving 18 bases between them. The CDR3 sequence is 17 residues long. Germline assignment: CDR1 SGHTA and CDR2 FQGTGA.

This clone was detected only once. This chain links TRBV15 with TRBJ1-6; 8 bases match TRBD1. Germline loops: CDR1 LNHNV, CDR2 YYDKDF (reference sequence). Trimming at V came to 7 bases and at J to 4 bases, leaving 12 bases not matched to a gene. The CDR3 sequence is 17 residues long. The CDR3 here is CATTHHRDRIYNSPLHF. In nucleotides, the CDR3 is TGTGCCACCACACACCACCGGGACAGGATATATAATTCACCCCTCCACTTT.

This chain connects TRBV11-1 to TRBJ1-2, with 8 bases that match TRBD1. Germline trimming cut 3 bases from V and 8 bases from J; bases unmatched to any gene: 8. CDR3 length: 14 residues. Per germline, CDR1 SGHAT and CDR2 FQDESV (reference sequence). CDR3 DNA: TGTGCCAGCAGCTTGCGGGCAGGGGGCGACGGCTACACCTTC. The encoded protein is CASSLRAGGDGYTF.

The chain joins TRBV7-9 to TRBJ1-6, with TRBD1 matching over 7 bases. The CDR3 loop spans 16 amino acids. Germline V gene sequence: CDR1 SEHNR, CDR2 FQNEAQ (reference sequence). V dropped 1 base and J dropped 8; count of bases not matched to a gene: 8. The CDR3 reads CASSLESPDRDSPLHF. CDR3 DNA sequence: TGTGCCAGCAGCTTAGAGTCCCCCGACAGGGATTCACCCCTCCACTTT.

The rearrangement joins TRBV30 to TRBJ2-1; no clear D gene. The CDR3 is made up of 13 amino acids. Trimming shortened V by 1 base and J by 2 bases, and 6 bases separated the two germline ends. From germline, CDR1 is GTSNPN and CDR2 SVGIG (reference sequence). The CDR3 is CAWSGNTYNEQFF. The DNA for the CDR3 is TGTGCCTGGAGTGGAAACACCTACAATGAGCAGTTCTTC.

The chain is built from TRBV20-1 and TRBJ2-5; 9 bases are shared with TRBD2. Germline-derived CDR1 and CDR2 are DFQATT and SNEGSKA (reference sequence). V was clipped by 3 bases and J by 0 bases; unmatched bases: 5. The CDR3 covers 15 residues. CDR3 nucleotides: TGCAGTGCTAGTTCTCTAGCGGGGTACCAAGAGACCCAGTACTTC. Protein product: CSASSLAGYQETQYF.

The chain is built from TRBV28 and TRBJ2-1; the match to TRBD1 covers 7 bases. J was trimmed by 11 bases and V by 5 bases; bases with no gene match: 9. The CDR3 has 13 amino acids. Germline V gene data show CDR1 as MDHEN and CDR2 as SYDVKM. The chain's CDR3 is CASSPGWGQKQFF. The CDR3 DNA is TGTGCCAGCAGTCCGGGATGGGGACAGAAGCAGTTCTTC.

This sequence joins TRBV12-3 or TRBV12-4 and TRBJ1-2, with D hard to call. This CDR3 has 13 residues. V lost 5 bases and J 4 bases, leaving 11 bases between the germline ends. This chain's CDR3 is CASSTQAGYGYTF. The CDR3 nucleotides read TGTGCCAGCAGTACTCAAGCGGGCTATGGCTACACCTTC.

CDR3 amino acids: CASSQVAASYNEQFF. CDR3 bases: TGTGCCAGCAGCCAAGTCGCGGCTAGCTACAATGAGCAGTTCTTC. V is TRBV3-1 (or the pseudogene TRBV3-2) and J is TRBJ2-1, with no clear D. The CDR3 consists of 15 residues. Deletions cut 1 base from V and 3 bases from J, with 10 bases between. From germline, CDR1 is LGHDT and CDR2 YNNKEL (reference sequence).

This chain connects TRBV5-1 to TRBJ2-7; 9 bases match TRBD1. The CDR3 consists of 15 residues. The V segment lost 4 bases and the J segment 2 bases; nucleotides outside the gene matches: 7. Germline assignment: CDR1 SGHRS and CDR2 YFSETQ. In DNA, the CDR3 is TGCGCCAGCAGCCTCGGGACAGGGACTCCCTACGAGCAGTACTTC. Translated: CASSLGTGTPYEQYF.

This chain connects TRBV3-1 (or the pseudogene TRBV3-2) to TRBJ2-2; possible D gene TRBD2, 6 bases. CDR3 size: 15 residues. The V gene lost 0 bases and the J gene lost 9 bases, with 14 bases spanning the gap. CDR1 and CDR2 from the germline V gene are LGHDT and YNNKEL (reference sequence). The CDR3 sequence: CASSQDREFSRELFF. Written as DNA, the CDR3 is TGTGCCAGCAGCCAAGACCGGGAGTTTAGTAGGGAGCTGTTTTTT.

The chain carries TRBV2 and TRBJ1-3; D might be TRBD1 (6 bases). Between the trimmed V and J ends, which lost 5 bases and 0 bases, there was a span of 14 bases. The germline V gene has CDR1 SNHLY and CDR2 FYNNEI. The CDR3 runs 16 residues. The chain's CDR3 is CASSSNRALSGNTIYF. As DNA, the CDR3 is TGTGCCAGCAGTTCAAACAGGGCTCTCTCTGGAAACACCATATATTTT.

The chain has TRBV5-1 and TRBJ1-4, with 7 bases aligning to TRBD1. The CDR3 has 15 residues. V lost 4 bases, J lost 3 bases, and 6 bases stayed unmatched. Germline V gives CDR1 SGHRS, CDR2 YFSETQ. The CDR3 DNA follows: TGCGCCAGCAGCCCCCGACAGGGCTCTAATGAAAAACTGTTTTTT. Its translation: CASSPRQGSNEKLFF.

The CDR3, as DNA: TGTGCCAGCAGCTTAGCATTCGGACAGGTTGAAGCTTTCTTT. It codes for CASSLAFGQVEAFF. The V call is TRBV7-8, the J call TRBJ1-1; TRBD1 matches at 7 bases. V lost 0 bases and J lost 7; bases outside the gene matches: 5. Germline V gene lookup returns CDR1 SGHVS and CDR2 FQNEAQ. The CDR3 totals 14 residues.

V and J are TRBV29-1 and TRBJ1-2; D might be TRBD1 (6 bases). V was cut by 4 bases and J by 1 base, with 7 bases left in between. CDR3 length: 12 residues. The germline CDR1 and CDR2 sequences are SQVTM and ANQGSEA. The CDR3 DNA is TGCAGCGTTGGAGGGGGTAACTATGGCTACACCTTC. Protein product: CSVGGGNYGYTF.

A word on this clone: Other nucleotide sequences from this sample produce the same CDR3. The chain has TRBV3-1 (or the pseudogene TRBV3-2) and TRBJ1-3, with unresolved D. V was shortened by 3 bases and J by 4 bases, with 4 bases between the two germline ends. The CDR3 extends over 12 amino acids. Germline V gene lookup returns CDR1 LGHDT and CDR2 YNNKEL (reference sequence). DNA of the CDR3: TGTGCCAGCAGCCAGCAGGGAAACACCATATATTTT. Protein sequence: CASSQQGNTIYF.

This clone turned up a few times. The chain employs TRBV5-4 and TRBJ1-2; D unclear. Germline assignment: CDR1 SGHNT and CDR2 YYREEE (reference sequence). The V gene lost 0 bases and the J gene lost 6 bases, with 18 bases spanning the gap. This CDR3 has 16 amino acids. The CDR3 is CASSLAGQDYLDGYTF. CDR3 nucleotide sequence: TGTGCCAGCAGCTTGGCCGGCCAGGACTATCTAGATGGCTACACCTTC.

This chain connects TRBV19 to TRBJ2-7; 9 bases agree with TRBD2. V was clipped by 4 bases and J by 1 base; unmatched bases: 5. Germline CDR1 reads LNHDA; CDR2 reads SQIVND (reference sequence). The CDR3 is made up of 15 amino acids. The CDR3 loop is CASSKASGASYEQYF. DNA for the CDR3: TGTGCCAGTAGTAAAGCTAGCGGGGCGTCCTACGAGCAGTACTTC. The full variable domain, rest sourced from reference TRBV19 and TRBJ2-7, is DGGITQSPKYLFRKEGQNVTLSCEQNLNHDAMYWYRQDPGQGLRLIYYSQIVNDFQKGDIAEGYSVSREKKESFPLTVTSAQKNPTAFYLCASSKASGASYEQYFGPGTRLTVT.

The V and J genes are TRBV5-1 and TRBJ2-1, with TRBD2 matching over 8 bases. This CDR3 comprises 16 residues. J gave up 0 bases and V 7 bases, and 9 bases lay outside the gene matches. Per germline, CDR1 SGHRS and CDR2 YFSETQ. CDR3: CASRGGDGSSYNEQFF. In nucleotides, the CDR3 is TGCGCCAGCCGGGGGGGAGACGGGAGCTCCTACAATGAGCAGTTCTTC. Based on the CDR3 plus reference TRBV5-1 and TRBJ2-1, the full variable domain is KAGVTQTPRYLIKTRGQQVTLSCSPISGHRSVSWYQQTPGQGLQFLFEYFSETQRNKGNFPGRFSGRQFSNSRSEMNVSTLELGDSALYLCASRGGDGSSYNEQFFGPGTRLTVL.

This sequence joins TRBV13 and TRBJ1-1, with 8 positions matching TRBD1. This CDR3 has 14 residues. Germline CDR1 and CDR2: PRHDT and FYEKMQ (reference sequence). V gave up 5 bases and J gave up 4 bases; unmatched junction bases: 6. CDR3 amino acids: CASSPGGGGTEAFF. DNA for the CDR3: TGTGCCAGCAGCCCAGGGGGCGGGGGCACTGAAGCTTTCTTT.

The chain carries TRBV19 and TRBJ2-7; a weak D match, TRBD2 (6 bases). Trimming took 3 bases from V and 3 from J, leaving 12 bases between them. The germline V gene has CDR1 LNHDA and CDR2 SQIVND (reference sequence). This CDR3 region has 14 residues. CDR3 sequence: CASSIGERVYEQYF. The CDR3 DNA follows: TGTGCCAGTAGTATTGGGGAGCGGGTCTACGAGCAGTACTTC.

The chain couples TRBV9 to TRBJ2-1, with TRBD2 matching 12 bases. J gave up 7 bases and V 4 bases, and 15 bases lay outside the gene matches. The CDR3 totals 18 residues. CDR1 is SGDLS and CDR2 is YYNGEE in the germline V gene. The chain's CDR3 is CASSPHPLAGGPGNEQFF. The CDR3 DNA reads TGTGCCAGCAGCCCACACCCTCTAGCGGGAGGGCCGGGTAATGAGCAGTTCTTC.

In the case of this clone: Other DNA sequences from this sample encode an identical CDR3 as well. The CDR3 bases are TGCGCCAGCTCGACAGGTTCTGGGGCCAACGTCCTGACTTTC. Translation gives CASSTGSGANVLTF. This chain connects TRBV5-1 to TRBJ2-6, with a tentative D call TRBD1 (6 bases). The CDR3 length is 14 residues. V was trimmed by 7 bases and J by 1 base, leaving 9 bases between them. Germline CDR1 is SGHRS and CDR2 is YFSETQ. The full variable domain, rest sourced from reference TRBV5-1 and TRBJ2-6, is KAGVTQTPRYLIKTRGQQVTLSCSPISGHRSVSWYQQTPGQGLQFLFEYFSETQRNKGNFPGRFSGRQFSNSRSEMNVSTLELGDSALYLCASSTGSGANVLTFGAGSRLTVL.

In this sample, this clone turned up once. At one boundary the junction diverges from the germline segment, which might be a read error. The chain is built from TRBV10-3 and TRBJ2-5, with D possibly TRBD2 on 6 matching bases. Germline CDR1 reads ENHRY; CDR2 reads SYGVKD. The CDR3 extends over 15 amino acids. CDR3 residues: CAISDLAHTQGTQYF. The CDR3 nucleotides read TGTGCCATCAGTGACCTAGCGCACACTCAAGGGACCCAGTACTTC.

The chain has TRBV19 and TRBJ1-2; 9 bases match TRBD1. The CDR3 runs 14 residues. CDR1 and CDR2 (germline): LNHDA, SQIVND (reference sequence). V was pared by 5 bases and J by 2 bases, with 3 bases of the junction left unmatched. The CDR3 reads CASSRDRGNYGYTF. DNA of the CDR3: TGTGCCAGTAGTCGAGACAGGGGGAACTATGGCTACACCTTC. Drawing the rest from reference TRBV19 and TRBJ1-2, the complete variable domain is DGGITQSPKYLFRKEGQNVTLSCEQNLNHDAMYWYRQDPGQGLRLIYYSQIVNDFQKGDIAEGYSVSREKKESFPLTVTSAQKNPTAFYLCASSRDRGNYGYTFGSGTRLTVV.

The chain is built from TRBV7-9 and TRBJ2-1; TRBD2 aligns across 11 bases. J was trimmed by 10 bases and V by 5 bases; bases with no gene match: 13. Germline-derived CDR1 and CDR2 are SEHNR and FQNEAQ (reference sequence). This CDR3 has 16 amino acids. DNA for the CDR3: TGTGCCAGCAGCCTAAGCGGGCTAGCGGGGGGAGGGGAGCAGTTCTTC. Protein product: CASSLSGLAGGGEQFF.